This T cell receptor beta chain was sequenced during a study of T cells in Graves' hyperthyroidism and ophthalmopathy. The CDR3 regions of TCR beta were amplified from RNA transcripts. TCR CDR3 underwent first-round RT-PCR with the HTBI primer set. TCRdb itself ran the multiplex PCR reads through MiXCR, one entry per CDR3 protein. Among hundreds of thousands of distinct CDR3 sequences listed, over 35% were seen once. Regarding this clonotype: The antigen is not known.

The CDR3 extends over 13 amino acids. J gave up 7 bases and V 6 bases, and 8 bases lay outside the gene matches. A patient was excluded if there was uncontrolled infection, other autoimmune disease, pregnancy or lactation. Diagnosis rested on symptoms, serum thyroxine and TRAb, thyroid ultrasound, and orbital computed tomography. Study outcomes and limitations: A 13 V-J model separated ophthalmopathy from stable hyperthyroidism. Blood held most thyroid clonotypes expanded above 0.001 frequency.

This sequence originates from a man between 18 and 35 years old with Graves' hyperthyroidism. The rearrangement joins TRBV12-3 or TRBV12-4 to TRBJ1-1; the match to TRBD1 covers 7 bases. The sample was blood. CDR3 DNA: TGTGCCAGCAGGGGACAGCCTCTCCATGAAGCTTTCTTT. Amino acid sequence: CASRGQPLHEAFF.